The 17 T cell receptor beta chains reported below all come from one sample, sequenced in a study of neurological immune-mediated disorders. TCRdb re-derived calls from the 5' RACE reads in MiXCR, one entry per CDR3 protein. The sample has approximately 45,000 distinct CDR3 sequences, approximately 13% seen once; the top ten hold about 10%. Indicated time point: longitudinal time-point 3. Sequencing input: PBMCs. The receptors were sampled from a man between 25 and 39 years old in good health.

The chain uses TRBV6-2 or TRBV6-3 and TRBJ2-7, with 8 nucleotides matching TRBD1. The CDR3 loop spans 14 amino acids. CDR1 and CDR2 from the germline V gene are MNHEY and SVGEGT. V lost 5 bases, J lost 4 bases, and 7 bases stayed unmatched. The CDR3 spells CASSTDRAGYEQYF. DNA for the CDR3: TGTGCCAGCAGTACGGACAGGGCGGGTTACGAGCAGTACTTC.

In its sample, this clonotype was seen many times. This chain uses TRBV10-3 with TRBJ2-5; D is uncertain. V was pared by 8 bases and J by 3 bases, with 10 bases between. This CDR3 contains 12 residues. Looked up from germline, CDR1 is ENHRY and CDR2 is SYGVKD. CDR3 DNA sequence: TGTGCCATCGAGGATGACAAAGAGACCCAGTACTTC. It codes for CAIEDDKETQYF.

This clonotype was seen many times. The DNA of the CDR3 is TGCAGCGTTGGAAAGGCGGGGGCAGCTGAGCAGTTCTTC. Translation: CSVGKAGAAEQFF. This chain connects TRBV29-1 to TRBJ2-1, with a possible D match to TRBD2 (7 bases). V lost 4 bases to trimming and J lost 9 bases, with 16 bases between them. The germline V gene encodes CDR1 SQVTM and CDR2 ANQGSEA. The CDR3 is 13 residues long.

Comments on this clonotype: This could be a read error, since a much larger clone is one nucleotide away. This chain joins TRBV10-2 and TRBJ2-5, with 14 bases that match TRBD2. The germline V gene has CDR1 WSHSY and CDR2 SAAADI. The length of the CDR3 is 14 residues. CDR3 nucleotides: TGCGTCAGCTTGGGACTAGCGGGAGAAGAGACCCAGTACTTC. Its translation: CVSLGLAGEETQYF.

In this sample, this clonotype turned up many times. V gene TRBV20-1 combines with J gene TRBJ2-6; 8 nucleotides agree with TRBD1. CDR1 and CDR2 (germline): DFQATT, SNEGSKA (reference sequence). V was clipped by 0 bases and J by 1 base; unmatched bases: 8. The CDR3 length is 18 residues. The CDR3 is CSARDRTGGLSGANVLTF. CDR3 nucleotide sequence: TGCAGTGCTAGAGATCGAACAGGGGGATTATCTGGGGCCAACGTCCTGACTTTC.

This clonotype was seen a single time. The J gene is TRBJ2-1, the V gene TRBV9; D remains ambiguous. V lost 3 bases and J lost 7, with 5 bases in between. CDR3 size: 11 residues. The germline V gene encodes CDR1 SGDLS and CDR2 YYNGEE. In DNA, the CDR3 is TGTGCCAGCAGCGATAGGAATGAGCAGTTCTTC. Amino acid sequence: CASSDRNEQFF.

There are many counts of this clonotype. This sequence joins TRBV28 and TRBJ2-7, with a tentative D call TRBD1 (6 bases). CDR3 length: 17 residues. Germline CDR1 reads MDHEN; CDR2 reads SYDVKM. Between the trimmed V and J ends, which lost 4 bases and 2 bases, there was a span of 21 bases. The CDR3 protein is CASSYPLVTGGTYEQYF. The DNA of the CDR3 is TGTGCCAGCAGTTACCCCCTTGTGACAGGCGGCACCTACGAGCAGTACTTC.

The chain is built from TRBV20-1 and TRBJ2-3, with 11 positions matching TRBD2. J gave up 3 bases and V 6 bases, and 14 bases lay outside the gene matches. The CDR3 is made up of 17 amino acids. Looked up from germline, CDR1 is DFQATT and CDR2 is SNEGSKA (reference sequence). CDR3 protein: CSARNIAGGPETDTQYF. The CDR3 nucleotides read TGCAGTGCCAGAAATATAGCGGGAGGGCCTGAGACAGATACGCAGTATTTT.

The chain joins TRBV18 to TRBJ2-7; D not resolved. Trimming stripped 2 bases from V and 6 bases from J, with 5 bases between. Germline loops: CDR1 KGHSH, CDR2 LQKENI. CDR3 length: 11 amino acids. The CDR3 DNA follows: TGTGCCAGCTCACCAGGGGTCGAGCAGTACTTC. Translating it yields CASSPGVEQYF.

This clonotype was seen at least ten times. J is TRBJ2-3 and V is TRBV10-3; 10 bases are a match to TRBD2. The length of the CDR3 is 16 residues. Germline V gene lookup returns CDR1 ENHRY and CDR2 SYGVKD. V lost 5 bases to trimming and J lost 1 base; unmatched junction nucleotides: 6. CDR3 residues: CAISTGTSDRTDTQYF. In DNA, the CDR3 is TGTGCCATCAGTACCGGGACTAGCGACCGCACAGATACGCAGTATTTT.

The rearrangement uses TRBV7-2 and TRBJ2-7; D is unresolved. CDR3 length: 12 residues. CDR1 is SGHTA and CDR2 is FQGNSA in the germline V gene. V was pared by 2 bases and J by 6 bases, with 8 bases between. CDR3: CASSLKLGEQYF. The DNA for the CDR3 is TGTGCCAGCAGCTTAAAGCTGGGCGAGCAGTACTTC.

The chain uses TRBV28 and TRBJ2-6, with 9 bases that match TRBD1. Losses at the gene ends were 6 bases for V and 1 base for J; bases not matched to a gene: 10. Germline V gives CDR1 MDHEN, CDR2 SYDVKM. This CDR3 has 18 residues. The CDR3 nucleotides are TGTGCCAGCAGAGCACCTGGGACAGGGCCTTCTGGGGCCAACGTCCTGACTTTC. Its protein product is CASRAPGTGPSGANVLTF. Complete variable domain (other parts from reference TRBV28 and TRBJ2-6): DVKVTQSSRYLVKRTGEKVFLECVQDMDHENMFWYRQDPGLGLRLIYFSYDVKMKEKGDIPEGYSVSREKKERFSLILESASTNQTSMYLCASRAPGTGPSGANVLTFGAGSRLTVL.

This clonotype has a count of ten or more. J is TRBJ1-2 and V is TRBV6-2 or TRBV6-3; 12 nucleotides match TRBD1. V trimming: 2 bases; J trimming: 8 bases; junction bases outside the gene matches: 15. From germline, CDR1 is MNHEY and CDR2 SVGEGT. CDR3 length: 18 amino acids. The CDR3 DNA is TGTGCCAGCAGTTACAGCACTGGAGTGGGACAGGGGGCGCGAGGCTACACCTTC. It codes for CASSYSTGVGQGARGYTF.

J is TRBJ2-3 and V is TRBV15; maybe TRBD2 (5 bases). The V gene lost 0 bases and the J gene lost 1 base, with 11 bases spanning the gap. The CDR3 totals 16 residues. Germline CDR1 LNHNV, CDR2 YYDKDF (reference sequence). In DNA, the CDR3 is TGTGCCACCAGCAGAGATTTTGAGGGAGGCACAGATACGCAGTATTTT. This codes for CATSRDFEGGTDTQYF.

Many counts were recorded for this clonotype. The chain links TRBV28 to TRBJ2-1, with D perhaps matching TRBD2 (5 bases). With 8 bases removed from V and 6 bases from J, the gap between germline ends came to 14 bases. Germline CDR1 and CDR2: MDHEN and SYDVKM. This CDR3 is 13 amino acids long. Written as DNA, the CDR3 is TGTGCCAGCCGAAGCGGATTGATCAATGAGCAGTTCTTC. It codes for CASRSGLINEQFF.

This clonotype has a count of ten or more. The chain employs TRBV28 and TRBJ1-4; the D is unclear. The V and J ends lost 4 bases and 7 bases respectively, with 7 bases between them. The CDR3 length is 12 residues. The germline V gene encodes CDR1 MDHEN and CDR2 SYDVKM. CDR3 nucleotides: TGTGCCAGCAGTTCGCAGACTGAAAAACTGTTTTTT. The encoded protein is CASSSQTEKLFF.

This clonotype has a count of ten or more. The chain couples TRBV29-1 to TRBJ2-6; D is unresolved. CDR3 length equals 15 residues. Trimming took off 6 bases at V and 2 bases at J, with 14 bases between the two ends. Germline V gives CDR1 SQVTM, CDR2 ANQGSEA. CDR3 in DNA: TGCAGCGTCTTCGTCAGCCGCGCTGGGGCCAACGTCCTGACTTTC. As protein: CSVFVSRAGANVLTF.